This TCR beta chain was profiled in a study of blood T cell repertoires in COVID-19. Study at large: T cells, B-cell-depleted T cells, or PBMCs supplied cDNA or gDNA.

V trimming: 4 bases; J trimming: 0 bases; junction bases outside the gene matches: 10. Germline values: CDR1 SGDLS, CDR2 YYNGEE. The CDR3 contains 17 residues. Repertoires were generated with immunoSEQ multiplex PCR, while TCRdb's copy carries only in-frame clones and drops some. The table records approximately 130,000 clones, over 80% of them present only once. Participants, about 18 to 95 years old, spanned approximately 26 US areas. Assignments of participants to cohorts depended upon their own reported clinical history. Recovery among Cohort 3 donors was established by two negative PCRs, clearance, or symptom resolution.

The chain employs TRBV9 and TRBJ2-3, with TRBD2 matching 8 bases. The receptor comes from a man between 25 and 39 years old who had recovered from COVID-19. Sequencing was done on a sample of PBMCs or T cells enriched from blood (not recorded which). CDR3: CASSPRGAGASTDTQYF. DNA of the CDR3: TGTGCCAGCAGCCCGAGGGGAGCGGGAGCTAGCACAGATACGCAGTATTTT.